Following are 16 T cell receptor beta chains from one sample sequenced in a study of CD8+CD57+ T cells in acquired aplastic anemia. CDR3 and TCR beta VDJ profiling relied on a genomic DNA template. TCRdb used MiXCR to reprocess the reads, holding one entry per CDR3 protein. Among around 160,000 distinct CDR3 sequences, about 45% were seen once, and the ten largest hold 2.5% to 3.5%. CD8+CD57+ cell expansion, shown by flow cytometry, had occurred in the patients selected for sequencing. The source material was sorted CD4+, CD8+, or CD8+CD57+ T cells (not recorded which) from PBMCs. These receptors all stem from a human donor with aplastic anemia.

A remark on this clonotype: It may be a read error: a sequence one base away is much more abundant. The V and J genes are TRBV5-1 and TRBJ1-6; 7 bases line up with TRBD1. Germline CDR1 reads SGHRS; CDR2 reads YFSETQ. The CDR3 length is 18 residues. CDR3 protein: CAGSWRQTGSSYNSPLHF. The CDR3, as DNA: TGCGCCGGCAGCTGGAGACAGACAGGGAGCTCCTATAATTCACCCCTCCACTTT.

Of note for this clonotype: A read error may explain this, as a much larger clone is one base away. The conserved phenylalanine or tryptophan normally closing the CDR3 is absent here, so this likely arose from a read error. The chain carries TRBV11-3 and TRBJ2-7, with D possibly matching TRBD2 (6 bases). CDR1 is SGHNT and CDR2 is YENEEA in the germline V gene. V was cut by 0 bases and J by 2 bases, with 11 bases left in between. The CDR3 extends over 15 amino acids. CDR3 amino acids: CASSLEGGNTYEQYL. CDR3 DNA: TGTGCCAGCAGCTTAGAGGGGGGAAACACCTACGAGCAGTACCTC.

This clonotype turned up a few times. The CDR3 region is CASSSGTSAYEQYF. For the CDR3, the DNA is TGTGCCAGCTCTTCCGGGACTAGCGCGTACGAGCAGTACTTC. The chain employs TRBV27 and TRBJ2-7, with 10 bases identical to TRBD2. Germline lookup yields CDR1 MNHEY and CDR2 SMNVEV (reference sequence). CDR3 size: 14 residues. The J segment lost 4 bases and the V segment lost 8 bases, leaving 8 bases of the junction unmatched.

CDR3 residues: CSATEPGTAAYEQYF. CDR3 sequence (DNA): TGCAGTGCCACTGAGCCCGGGACAGCAGCCTACGAGCAGTACTTC. The chain is built from TRBV20-1 and TRBJ2-7, with 7 bases matching TRBD1. The junction had 13 bases not matched to a gene; V was cut back by 6 bases and J by 2 bases. Germline V gives CDR1 DFQATT, CDR2 SNEGSKA (reference sequence). This CDR3 contains 15 residues.

This clonotype occurred many times. The gene calls are TRBV30 and TRBJ2-7; D is uncertain. The CDR3 length is 11 residues. Trimming took off 1 base at V and 4 bases at J, with 5 bases between the two ends. Germline V gives CDR1 GTSNPN, CDR2 SVGIG (reference sequence). The CDR3 sequence: CAWSASYEQYF. The DNA for the CDR3 is TGTGCCTGGAGTGCGTCGTACGAGCAGTACTTC.

This clonotype was seen ten or more times. This chain links TRBV5-1 with TRBJ2-5; possible D gene TRBD1, 6 bases. Germline CDR1 and CDR2: SGHRS and YFSETQ. Trimming removed 0 bases at V and 2 bases at J, with 11 bases between. The CDR3 sequence is 15 residues long. As DNA, the CDR3 is TGCGCCAGCAGCTTGGTCCAGGGGACGCAAGAGACCCAGTACTTC. This gives the protein CASSLVQGTQETQYF.

J is TRBJ1-2 and V is TRBV7-9, with a tentative D call TRBD1 (5 bases). CDR1 is SEHNR and CDR2 is FQNEAQ in the germline V gene (reference sequence). Trimming removed 5 bases at V and 8 bases at J, with 12 bases between. The CDR3 has 12 amino acids. CDR3 sequence: CASSRAGSGYTF. CDR3 in DNA: TGTGCCAGCAGCCGGGCAGGGAGCGGCTACACCTTC. The full variable domain, with the rest looked up from reference TRBV7-9 and TRBJ1-2, is DTGVSQNPRHKITKRGQNVTFRCDPISEHNRLYWYRQTLGQGPEFLTYFQNEAQLEKSRLLSDRFSAERPKGSFSTLEIQRTEQGDSAMYLCASSRAGSGYTFGSGTRLTVV.

This clonotype was counted once. The chain combines TRBV12-3 or TRBV12-4 with TRBJ1-6; D ambiguous. V lost 1 base and J 13 bases, leaving 11 bases between the germline ends. The CDR3 spans 13 residues. In DNA form, the CDR3 reads TGTGCCAGCAGTTTAGGCGGAGGGAGGCCCCTCCACTTT. It translates to CASSLGGGRPLHF.

This clonotype was observed once. V and J are TRBV3-1 and TRBJ2-1; 8 bases agree with TRBD2. V gave up 0 bases and J gave up 11 bases; unmatched junction bases: 3. The CDR3 loop spans 13 amino acids. CDR1 is LGHDT and CDR2 is YNNKEL in the germline V gene (reference sequence). CDR3 loop: CASSQDRGGQQFF. The CDR3 DNA follows: TGTGCCAGCAGCCAAGATCGGGGGGGTCAGCAGTTCTTC.

Ten or more counts support this clonotype. The chain has TRBV5-5 and TRBJ1-1; TRBD1 might be the D (5 bases). The CDR3 is 14 residues long. Germline loops: CDR1 SGHKS, CDR2 YYEKEE (reference sequence). V was shortened by 0 bases and J by 4 bases, with 10 bases between the two germline ends. CDR3 amino acids: CASSLVRVSTEAFF. The CDR3 nucleotides are TGTGCCAGCAGCTTGGTCAGGGTGAGCACTGAAGCTTTCTTT.

Concerning this clonotype itself: The junction shows a germline mismatch at one end, possibly a read error. The chain combines TRBV6-5 with TRBJ1-5, with D possibly being TRBD1 (6 bases). The CDR3 runs to 16 residues. Germline V lookup: CDR1 MNHEY, CDR2 SVGAGI. In DNA form, the CDR3 reads TGTGCCAGCGGTTACTCGGGCAGGGGCTTAGAGCAGCCCCAGCATTTT. The encoded protein is CASGYSGRGLEQPQHF.

Concerning this clonotype: A much larger clone differs from this one at a single base, so this may be a read error. The V gene is TRBV10-3, the J gene TRBJ2-7; D may be TRBD1 or TRBD2 (6 bases each). V was shortened by 5 bases and J by 3 bases, with 11 bases between the two germline ends. The CDR3 is 13 amino acids. Germline loops: CDR1 ENHRY, CDR2 SYGVKD. Here the CDR3 DNA reads TGTGCCATCAGTCTAGGGGGACTCTACGAGCAGTACTTC. The encoded protein is CAISLGGLYEQYF.

This clonotype was seen at least ten times. The V and J genes are TRBV4-1 and TRBJ1-6; tentatively, D is TRBD1 (5 bases). Trimming pared 7 bases from V and 7 bases from J, leaving 14 bases between. CDR1 and CDR2 from the germline V gene are MGHRA and YSYEKL. There are 14 residues in the CDR3. The CDR3 nucleotides are TGCGCCAGCACCACAGGACCACAGAATTCACCCCTCCACTTT. It specifies CASTTGPQNSPLHF.

The CDR3 is CASSEIGGGDTEAFF. The DNA of the CDR3 is TGTGCCAGCAGTGAGATTGGCGGCGGGGACACTGAAGCTTTCTTT. The chain combines TRBV2 with TRBJ1-1, with no clear D. CDR1 and CDR2 (germline): SNHLY, FYNNEI. V lost 3 bases to trimming and J lost 3 bases, with 14 bases between them. This CDR3 region has 15 residues.

This rearrangement joins TRBV2 to TRBJ2-2; 9 bases match TRBD1. The V gene's germline CDR1 is SNHLY and CDR2 FYNNEI. The CDR3 contains 15 residues. Trimming at V came to 6 bases and at J to 5 bases, leaving 7 bases not matched to a gene. CDR3 DNA: TGTGCCAGCAGGCCGGGACAGGGAGGGACCGGGGAGCTGTTTTTT. Translation: CASRPGQGGTGELFF.

Turning to this clonotype: At one of its ends the junction is not consistent with the germline gene, which may arise from a read error. V is TRBV10-3 and J is TRBJ1-6; D uncertain. This CDR3 has 15 residues. The germline V gene has CDR1 ENHRY and CDR2 SYGVKD. The CDR3 protein is CAISSGELRNSPLYF. CDR3 coding DNA: TGTGCCATCAGTAGCGGGGAGCTACGGAATTCACCCCTCTACTTT.